Each of the 18 T cell receptor beta chains below was sequenced from the same sample in a study of CD8+ T cells in alopecia areata. Following extraction, RNA underwent reverse transcription to cDNA, which served as the sequencing template. The repertoire was sequenced with immunoSEQ multiplex PCR; TCRdb's copy has only in-frame clones and lacks some. The repertoire holds about 180,000 clones, 63% seen once, with 1.5% to 2% in the top ten. The sequencing used CD4+ T cells sorted from blood, collected at week 0. Source of these receptors: a human donor with alopecia areata.

V and J are TRBV30 and TRBJ2-7; a possible D gene is TRBD1 (5 bases). Between the trimmed V and J ends, which lost 1 base and 2 bases, there was a span of 12 bases. Germline CDR1 and CDR2: GTSNPN and SVGIG (reference sequence). The length of the CDR3 is 14 residues. CDR3 sequence: CAWSGDSEPYEQYF. In DNA form, the CDR3 reads TGTGCCTGGAGTGGTGACAGCGAGCCCTACGAGCAGTACTTC.

This clone was picked up a small number of times. Other nucleotide sequences from this sample produce the same CDR3. The chain employs TRBV5-1 and TRBJ2-1; D may correspond to TRBD1 or TRBD2 (5 bases each). The germline V gene encodes CDR1 SGHRS and CDR2 YFSETQ. This CDR3 spans 16 amino acids. Deletions cut 0 bases from V and 1 base from J, with 11 bases between. As DNA, the CDR3 is TGCGCCAGCAGCTTGGCATATGGGGGATCCTACAATGAGCAGTTCTTC. It specifies CASSLAYGGSYNEQFF.

This chain joins TRBV13 and TRBJ2-7; weak D call: TRBD1 (6 bases). V was clipped by 4 bases and J by 7 bases, with 20 bases between them. Looked up from germline, CDR1 is PRHDT and CDR2 is FYEKMQ (reference sequence). CDR3 length: 15 residues. The CDR3 region has the DNA TGTGCCAGCAGCTCTACAGGGACGGACAAGGGTGAGCAGTACTTC. Translated, it gives CASSSTGTDKGEQYF.

This clone was found a few times. CDR3 loop: CASSSPRVTETQYF. In DNA form, the CDR3 reads TGTGCCAGCAGTTCCCCCAGGGTAACAGAGACCCAGTACTTC. V and J are TRBV6-5 and TRBJ2-5; a possible D gene is TRBD1 (5 bases). V was shortened by 4 bases and J by 4 bases, with 13 bases between the two germline ends. The CDR3 extends over 14 amino acids. The germline V gene has CDR1 MNHEY and CDR2 SVGAGI.

The chain joins TRBV20-1 to TRBJ1-1; D not certain. CDR3 length equals 10 residues. The V gene's germline CDR1 is DFQATT and CDR2 SNEGSKA (reference sequence). The CDR3 reads CGQKNTEAFF. The CDR3 region has the DNA TGCGGGCAAAAGAACACTGAAGCTTTCTTT.

The chain employs TRBV28 and TRBJ1-5, with TRBD1 identical over 8 bases. Germline V gives CDR1 MDHEN, CDR2 SYDVKM. After removal of 1 base from V and 7 bases from J, the junction contained 6 bases not matched to a gene. This CDR3 is 15 amino acids long. This chain's CDR3 is CASSLSTGGRQPQHF. The CDR3 DNA follows: TGTGCCAGCAGTTTATCCACAGGGGGTAGACAGCCCCAGCATTTT.

A remark on this clone: One end of the junction is discordant with germline, which a read error may explain. V gene TRBV4-1 combines with J gene TRBJ1-2, with D possibly being TRBD1 (6 bases). Germline CDR1 MGHRA, CDR2 YSYEKL. The CDR3 consists of 15 residues. The CDR3 bases are TGCGCCAGCAACCAAGGACAGAACAATAACTATGGCTACACCTTC. It specifies CASNQGQNNNYGYTF.

The chain joins TRBV4-3 to TRBJ1-1; TRBD1 might be the D (6 bases). From germline, CDR1 is LGHNA and CDR2 YSLEER. The CDR3 consists of 15 residues. V was trimmed by 2 bases and J by 5 bases, leaving 15 bases between them. The CDR3 sequence: CASSQLSRGDTEAFF. In DNA, the CDR3 is TGCGCCAGCAGCCAACTGAGTAGGGGGGATACTGAAGCTTTCTTT.

V is TRBV2 and J is TRBJ2-5; 7 bases match TRBD1. The CDR3 extends over 13 amino acids. Trimming removed 6 bases from V and 5 bases from J; junction bases left unmatched: 6. Germline loops: CDR1 SNHLY, CDR2 FYNNEI. CDR3 coding DNA: TGTGCCAGCAGCAAACAGGGGATGGAGACCCAGTACTTC. The encoded protein is CASSKQGMETQYF.

This chain connects TRBV29-1 to TRBJ2-3, with D possibly being TRBD2 (6 bases). Germline V gene lookup returns CDR1 SQVTM and CDR2 ANQGSEA. This CDR3 region has 13 residues. Deletions cut 4 bases from V and 3 bases from J, with 11 bases between. The CDR3 nucleotides read TGCAGCGTTGGTGGACTACAAACAGATACGCAGTATTTT. Amino acids: CSVGGLQTDTQYF.

V is TRBV10-2 and J is TRBJ2-6; D perhaps matches TRBD1 (7 bases). CDR1 WSHSY and CDR2 SAAADI come from the germline V gene. With 7 bases removed from V and 4 bases from J, the gap between germline ends came to 14 bases. The CDR3 totals 15 residues. DNA of the CDR3: TGCGCCAGCAACGAGGGGGCGGGAGGGGCCAACGTCCTGACTTTC. Its translation: CASNEGAGGANVLTF.

The chain carries TRBV6-1 and TRBJ2-7, with D perhaps assigned TRBD1 or TRBD2 (5 bases each). Between the trimmed V and J ends, which lost 7 bases and 4 bases, there was a span of 17 bases. This CDR3 is built from 14 residues. Germline V gene data show CDR1 as MNHNS and CDR2 as SASEGT. The CDR3 nucleotides read TGTGCCAGCAACCACCGGGACGTATTGTACGAGCAGTACTTC. Translation gives CASNHRDVLYEQYF.

This rearrangement joins TRBV10-3 to TRBJ1-2; the match to TRBD1 covers 11 bases. Losses at the gene ends were 10 bases for V and 6 bases for J; bases not matched to a gene: 10. The V gene's germline CDR1 is ENHRY and CDR2 SYGVKD. CDR3 size: 14 residues. This chain's CDR3 is CATRRTGGEDGYTF. DNA of the CDR3: TGTGCCACCCGTAGGACAGGGGGCGAGGATGGCTACACCTTC.

The chain is built from TRBV9 and TRBJ1-1, with TRBD1 as a possible D gene (6 bases). Trimming left V 4 bases short and J 4 bases short, with 14 bases between. The CDR3 totals 14 residues. Germline CDR1 is SGDLS and CDR2 is YYNGEE. CDR3 DNA: TGTGCCAGCAGCTCTCAGGCAGGGGCCACTGAAGCTTTCTTT. Translating it yields CASSSQAGATEAFF.

The genes are TRBV14 and TRBJ2-6; 7 nucleotides align to TRBD1. V was clipped by 4 bases and J by 0 bases; unmatched bases: 12. Germline V gives CDR1 SGHDN, CDR2 FVKESK. The CDR3 spans 19 residues. For the CDR3, the DNA is TGTGCCAGCAGCCTCCCCTTGGGGACAGTCCCCTCTGGGGCCAACGTCCTGACTTTC. It is translated as CASSLPLGTVPSGANVLTF.

The V call is TRBV18, the J call TRBJ2-5, with a weak D call TRBD1 (5 bases). Trimming left V 3 bases short and J 2 bases short, with 13 bases between. This CDR3 has 15 residues. In germline, CDR1 is KGHSH, CDR2 LQKENI. This chain's CDR3 is CASSPIRGAQETQYF. CDR3 sequence (DNA): TGTGCCAGCTCACCCATCCGTGGGGCACAAGAGACCCAGTACTTC.

This chain connects TRBV2 to TRBJ1-5; 8 bases match TRBD1. Per germline, CDR1 SNHLY and CDR2 FYNNEI. The CDR3 contains 15 residues. J lost 9 bases, V lost 5 bases, and 12 bases had no gene match. The CDR3 here is CASSSVGTGEGPQHF. DNA for the CDR3: TGTGCCAGCAGTAGTGTAGGGACAGGCGAGGGGCCCCAGCATTTT.

This chain joins TRBV5-1 and TRBJ2-3, with TRBD2 as a possible D gene (5 bases). The CDR3 spans 15 residues. With 0 bases removed from V and 2 bases from J, the gap between germline ends came to 10 bases. Looked up from germline, CDR1 is SGHRS and CDR2 is YFSETQ. Here the CDR3 reads CASSLVGEITDTQYF. In nucleotides, the CDR3 is TGCGCCAGCAGCTTGGTCGGGGAAATCACAGATACGCAGTATTTT.